This TCR beta chain emerged from a study of Graves' ophthalmopathy and Graves' hyperthyroidism (dated by TCRdb to about 2018). Background for the entire study: Peripheral blood was collected at initial diagnosis, before any treatment. To tell Graves' ophthalmopathy apart from Graves' hyperthyroidism, and to predict which patients would progress to ophthalmopathy, the study relied on TCR beta repertoire signatures. In total, under 150 blood samples were TCR-sequenced: 43 ophthalmopathy, over 70 hyperthyroidism and roughly 17 hyperthyroidism-to-ophthalmopathy patients. A discovery set of 100 or so patients (approximately 42 ophthalmopathy, about 55 stable hyperthyroidism) was enrolled to explore V-J signatures distinguishing ophthalmopathy from hyperthyroidism. An independent validation cohort comprised around 19 hyperthyroidism patients and about 16 patients who later progressed from hyperthyroidism to ophthalmopathy. In roughly 6 hyperthyroidism patients, T-cell repertoires of thyroid tissue and blood were compared. After sampling, hyperthyroidism patients received methimazole starting at 30 mg daily, and ophthalmopathy patients received high-dose intravenous methylprednisolone. The 85 to 100 discovery patients were randomly split 7:3 into training and test sets.

For repertoire sequencing, TCR beta CDR3 regions were amplified from RNA transcripts. A first-round RT-PCR used HTBI primers with the Qiagen OneStep RT-PCR kit, followed by a second-round multiplex PCR, size selection and purification. Libraries were sequenced paired-end with 100 bp reads on an Illumina HiSeq2000. The published analysis was carried out like this. SOAPnuke was used to process the reads, throwing out any read that had adapters, had uncalled bases, had a mean Phred below 15, or lacked an exact constant-primer or identifier match. COPE v1.2.5 was used to merge high-quality paired reads. Clonotypes were defined as unique nucleotide sequences and were aligned to IMGT TRB V, D and J references using MiTCR v1.1. Analysis was restricted to V-J combinations with a frequency above 0.0001, which covered about 99% of repertoires. A TCR clonal expansion and chaos score per V-J combination was defined as the ratio of F50 clonal expansion to chaos observed in the TCRdist matrix. Welch's t-statistics and random forest were used to reduce the features to approximately 13 V-J combinations, which were then used as input to a naive Bayes classifier. The Morisita-Horn index was used to measure how similar the thyroid and blood repertoires were. Using fastp trimming at Q25 and MiXCR clonotype assembly, TCRdb reanalyzed the public sequencing data and kept in-frame beta chains. Rows merge per CDR3 protein into single entries with the most common DNA and genes. These V and J calls are TCRdb output, not the study's own analysis. This sample lists 500,000 to 700,000 distinct CDR3 sequences; about a fifth were detected once. The ten largest clones take up around 6.5% of the sample.

In regard to this clonotype: It lacks a known antigen. Per-base quality was not reported, and no clone a single base away is much larger than it.

The germline V gene provides CDR1 SGHAT and CDR2 FQNNGV. The CDR3, from cysteine to phenylalanine, totals 18 residues. Kept here is only the CDR3 DNA, which spans 54 bases and is read in frame from base 1. Deletion took 2 bases off V and 2 bases off J, with a span of 18 bases between the germline ends. Hyperthyroidism was considered stable if no progression to ophthalmopathy occurred within 18 months of follow-up. Patients with hyperthyroidism were aged 18 to 65 years, had been newly diagnosed, and had a disease duration of less than 2 months. Patients with other autoimmune diseases, uncontrolled infections, pregnancy or lactation were excluded. Diagnosis relied on clinical symptoms, serum thyroxine, TRAb, thyroid ultrasound and orbital computed tomography. Ficoll-Paque density gradient centrifugation was used to isolate PBMCs from about 10 ml of fresh peripheral blood. Total RNA was extracted using Trizol reagent, and RNA quality was checked on an Agilent 2100 Bioanalyzer.

Overall results and qualifications from the work: Most expanded thyroid clonotypes with a frequency above 0.001 also appeared in blood, which suggests that blood repertoires may reflect the immune response in the thyroid. In cross-validation, the 13-signature model distinguished ophthalmopathy from stable hyperthyroidism with 85% to 90% sensitivity and almost 83% specificity, and in the test set the corresponding values were about 80% and 75%. In validation, the model predicted ophthalmopathy progression with about 70% sensitivity and 72.22% specificity; some 13 predicted patients were CT-confirmed with GO in a median of around 6.5 months. No statistical method was used to predetermine the sample size, and group allocation was not hidden from the investigators.

The source is a woman under 30 with stable Graves' hyperthyroidism. Some clones in this sample may be carry-over from other donors' samples. Donor details come from another sample of the same person, matched by shared clones. The specimen was peripheral blood. The receptor chain draws on TRBV11-2 and TRBJ2-2; TRBD1 is a weak D gene call, 6 bases matching. The bases are TGTGCCAGCAGCTTAATAGGGCTCGGGACATTCAACACCGGGGAGCTGTTTTTT. Its coded protein is CASSLIGLGTFNTGELFF.